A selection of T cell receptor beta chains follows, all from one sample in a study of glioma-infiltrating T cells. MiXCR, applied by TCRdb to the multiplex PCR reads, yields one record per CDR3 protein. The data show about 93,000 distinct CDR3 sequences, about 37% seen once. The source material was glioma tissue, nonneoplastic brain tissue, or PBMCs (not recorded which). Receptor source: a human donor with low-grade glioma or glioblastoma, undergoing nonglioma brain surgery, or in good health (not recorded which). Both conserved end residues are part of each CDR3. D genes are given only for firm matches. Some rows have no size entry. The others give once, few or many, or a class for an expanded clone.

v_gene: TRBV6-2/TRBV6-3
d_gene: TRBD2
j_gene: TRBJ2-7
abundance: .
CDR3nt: TGTGCCAGCAGTTATGCTAGCGGGGGACGGCAGGAGCAGTACTTC
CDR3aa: CASSYASGGRQEQYF

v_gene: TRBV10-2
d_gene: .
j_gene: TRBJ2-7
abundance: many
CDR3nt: TGCGCCAGCAGTGAGTCGTGGCAGGGAAAAGTCGAGCAGTACTTC
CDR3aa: CASSESWQGKVEQYF

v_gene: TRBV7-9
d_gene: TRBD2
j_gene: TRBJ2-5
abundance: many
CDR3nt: TGTGCCAGCAGCGTTAGCGGGAGTACGGAGACCCAGTACTTC
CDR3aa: CASSVSGSTETQYF

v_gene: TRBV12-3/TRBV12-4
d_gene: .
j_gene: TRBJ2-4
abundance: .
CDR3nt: TGTGCCAGCAGTCCCGACAGCCAGAAGAAAAACACTCAGTACTTC
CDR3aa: CASSPDSQKKNTQYF

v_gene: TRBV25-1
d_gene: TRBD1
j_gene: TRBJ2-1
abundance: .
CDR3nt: TGTGCCAGAAGTGAACGGAAAACGCGAGGACAGGGAGTAGCGGCAAAGCAGTTCTTC
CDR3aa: CARSERKTRGQGVAAKQFF

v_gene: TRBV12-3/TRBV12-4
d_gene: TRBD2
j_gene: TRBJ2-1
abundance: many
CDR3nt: TGTGCCAGCAGACCCACCTCTAGCGGGAGGGGACGAGATGAGCAGTTCTTC
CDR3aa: CASRPTSSGRGRDEQFF

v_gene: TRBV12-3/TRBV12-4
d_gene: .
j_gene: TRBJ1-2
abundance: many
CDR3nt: TGTGCCAGCAGTTTGGGTACAGGGACCTATGGCTACACCTTC
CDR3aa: CASSLGTGTYGYTF

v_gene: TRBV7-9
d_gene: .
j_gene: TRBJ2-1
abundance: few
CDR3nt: TGTGCCAGCAGCTTATCGGGATCGAGCGGCAATGAGCAGTTCTTC
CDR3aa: CASSLSGSSGNEQFF

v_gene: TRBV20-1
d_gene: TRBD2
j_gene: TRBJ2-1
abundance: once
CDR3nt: TGCAGTGCTAGGGGGGAGCTAGCGGGGCACTATGAGCAGTTCTTC
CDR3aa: CSARGELAGHYEQFF

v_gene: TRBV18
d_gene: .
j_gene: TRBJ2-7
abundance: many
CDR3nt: TGTGCCAGCTCAGAGGGGGGGCCGAGCTCCTACGAGCAGTACTTC
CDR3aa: CASSEGGPSSYEQYF

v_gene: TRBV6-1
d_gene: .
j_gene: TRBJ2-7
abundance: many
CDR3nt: TGTGCCAGCAGTTCCAGTCAGGGATACGAGCAGTACTTC
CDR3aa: CASSSSQGYEQYF

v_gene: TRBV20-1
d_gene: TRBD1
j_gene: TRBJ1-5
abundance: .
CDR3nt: TGCAGTGCTAGTCCTCCGACAGGGTGGAGGACAGATACGCAGCATTTT
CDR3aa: CSASPPTGWRTDTQHF

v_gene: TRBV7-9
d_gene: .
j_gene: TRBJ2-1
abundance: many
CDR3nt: TGTGCCAGCAATACAGCAGGGCCAATCAATGAGCAGTTCTTC
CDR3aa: CASNTAGPINEQFF

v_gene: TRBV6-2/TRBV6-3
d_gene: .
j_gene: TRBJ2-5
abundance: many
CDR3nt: TGTGCCAGCAGTTACAGGAAGGGGAACAGGGTGATCCAAGAGACCCAGTACTTC
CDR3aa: CASSYRKGNRVIQETQYF

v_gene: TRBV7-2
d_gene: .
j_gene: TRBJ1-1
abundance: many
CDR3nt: TGTGCCAGCAGCCCTCGGGGCAGTGAAGCTTTCTTT
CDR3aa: CASSPRGSEAFF

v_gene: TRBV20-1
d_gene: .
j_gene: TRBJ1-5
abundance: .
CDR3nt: TGCAGTACTACCTCAGGGTATAGGAATCAGCCCCAGCATTTT
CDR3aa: CSTTSGYRNQPQHF

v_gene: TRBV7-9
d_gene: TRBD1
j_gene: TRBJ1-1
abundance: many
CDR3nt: TGTGCCAGCAGGAATCAGGGGGCGGGAGACACTGAAGCTTTCTTT
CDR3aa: CASRNQGAGDTEAFF

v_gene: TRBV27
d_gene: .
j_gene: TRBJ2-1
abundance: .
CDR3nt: TGTGCCAGCAGCCAGTCTGGACTCCCCGGGCCCACGGAAAATGAACAGTTCTTC
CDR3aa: CASSQSGLPGPTENEQFF

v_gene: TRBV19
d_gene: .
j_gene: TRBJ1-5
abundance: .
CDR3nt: TGTGCCAGTGGTATTCGGACAGAGTTAAATCAGCCCCAGCATTTT
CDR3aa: CASGIRTELNQPQHF

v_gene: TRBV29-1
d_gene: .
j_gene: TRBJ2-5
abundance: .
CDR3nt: TGCAGCGTTGAGGCAGGGGGGTCCCAAGAGACCCAGTACTTC
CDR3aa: CSVEAGGSQETQYF

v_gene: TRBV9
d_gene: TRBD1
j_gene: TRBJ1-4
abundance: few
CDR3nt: TGTGCCAGCAGCGTCCTGACAGGGGATCAGGAAAAACTGTTTTTT
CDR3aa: CASSVLTGDQEKLFF

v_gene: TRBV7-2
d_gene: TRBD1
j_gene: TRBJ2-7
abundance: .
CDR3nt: TGTGCCAGCAGCTTACAGGGACAGGGCCACGAGCAGTACTTC
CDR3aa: CASSLQGQGHEQYF

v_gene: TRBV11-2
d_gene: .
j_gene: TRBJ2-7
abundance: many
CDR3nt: TGTGCCAGCAGCTTCCCCCGACAGGAGCAGTACTTC
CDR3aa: CASSFPRQEQYF

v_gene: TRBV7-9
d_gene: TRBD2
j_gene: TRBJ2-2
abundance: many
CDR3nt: TGTGCCAGCAGCCCGGGAGGCGGGAGTCAGACCGGGGAGCTGTTTTTT
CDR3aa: CASSPGGGSQTGELFF

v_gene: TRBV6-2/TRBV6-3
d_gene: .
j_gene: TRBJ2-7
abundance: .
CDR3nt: TGTGCCAGCAGTTACGAGGTTGGTTTCTACGAACAGTACTTC
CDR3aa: CASSYEVGFYEQYF

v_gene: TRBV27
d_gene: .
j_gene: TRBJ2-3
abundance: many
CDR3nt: TGTGCCAGCAGTTTAGGGGGGATGAGCACAGATACGCAGTATTTT
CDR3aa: CASSLGGMSTDTQYF

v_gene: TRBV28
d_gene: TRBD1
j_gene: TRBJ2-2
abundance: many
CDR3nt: TGTGCCAGCAGTTTTGGGACAGCGAACACCGGGGAGCTGTTTTTT
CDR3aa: CASSFGTANTGELFF

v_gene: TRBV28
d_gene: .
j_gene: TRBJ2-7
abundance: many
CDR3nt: TGTGCCAGCAGTACACAGGGCCGAGACGAGCAGTACTTC
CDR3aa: CASSTQGRDEQYF

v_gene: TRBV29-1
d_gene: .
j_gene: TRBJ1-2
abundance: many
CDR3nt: TGCAGCGCCCCAACCGGGACAACTAACTATGGCTACACCTTC
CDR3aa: CSAPTGTTNYGYTF

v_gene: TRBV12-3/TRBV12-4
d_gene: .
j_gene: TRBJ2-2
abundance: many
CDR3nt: TGTGCCAGCAGTTTAGCGCCCAGGGGATCCGGGGAGCTGTTTTTT
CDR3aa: CASSLAPRGSGELFF

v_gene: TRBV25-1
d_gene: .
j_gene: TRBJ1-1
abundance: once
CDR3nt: TGTGCCAGCAGTTCGACAGGACAGAGAGAAGCTTTCTTT
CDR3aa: CASSSTGQREAFF

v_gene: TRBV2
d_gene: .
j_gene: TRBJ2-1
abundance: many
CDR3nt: TGTGCCAGCAGTGGGGACAATGAGCAGTTCTTC
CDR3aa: CASSGDNEQFF

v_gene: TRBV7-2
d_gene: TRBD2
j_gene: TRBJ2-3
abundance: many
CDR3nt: TGTGCCAGCAGCTACGCGGGGGGGGCTAGCACAGATACGCAGTATTTT
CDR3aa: CASSYAGGASTDTQYF

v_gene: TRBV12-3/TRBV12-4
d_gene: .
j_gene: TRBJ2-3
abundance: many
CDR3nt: TGTGCCAGCAGTTTCGTGGGGGCTAACAGCACAGATACGCAGTATTTT
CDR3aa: CASSFVGANSTDTQYF

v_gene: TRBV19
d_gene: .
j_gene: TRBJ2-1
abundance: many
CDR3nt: TGTGCCAGTAGCATCCCGGGACCAGGCTTCAATGAGCAGTTCTTC
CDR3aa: CASSIPGPGFNEQFF

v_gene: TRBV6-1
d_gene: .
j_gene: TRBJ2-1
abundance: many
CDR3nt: TGTGCCAGCTCCCAAAACAATGAGCAGTTCTTC
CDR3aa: CASSQNNEQFF

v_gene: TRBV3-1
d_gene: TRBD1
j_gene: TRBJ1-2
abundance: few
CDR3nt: TGTGCCGGCAGCCAAGATCTTATCACAGGGGGCTATGGCTACACCTTC
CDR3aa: CAGSQDLITGGYGYTF

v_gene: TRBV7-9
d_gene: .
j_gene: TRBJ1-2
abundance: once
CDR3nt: TGTGCCAGCAGCTCAACAGGACCCCTGTACACCTTC
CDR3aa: CASSSTGPLYTF

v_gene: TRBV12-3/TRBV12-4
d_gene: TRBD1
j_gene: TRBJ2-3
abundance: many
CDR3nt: TGTGCCAGCAGTAAGGACAGGGGGCTCGATACGCAGTATTTT
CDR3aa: CASSKDRGLDTQYF

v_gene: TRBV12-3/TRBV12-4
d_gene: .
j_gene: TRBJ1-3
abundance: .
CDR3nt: TGTGCCAGCAGTTATATCACAGGGTATGGAAACACCATATATTTT
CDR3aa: CASSYITGYGNTIYF

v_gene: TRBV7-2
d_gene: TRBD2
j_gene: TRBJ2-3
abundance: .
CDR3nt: TGTGCCAGGAGCTCGCGGACCAGCGGGAGGCCACCAACAGATACGCAGTATTTT
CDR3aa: CARSSRTSGRPPTDTQYF

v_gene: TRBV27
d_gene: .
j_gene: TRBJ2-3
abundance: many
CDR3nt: TGTGCCAGCACACTGAGGTCGGGGGCAGATACGCAGTATTTT
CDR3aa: CASTLRSGADTQYF

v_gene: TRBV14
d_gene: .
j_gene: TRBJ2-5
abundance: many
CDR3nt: TGTGCCAGCAGCCAAGCACACGGGAGAGAGACCCAGTACTTC
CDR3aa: CASSQAHGRETQYF

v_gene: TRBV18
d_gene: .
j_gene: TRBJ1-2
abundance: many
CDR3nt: TGTGCCAGCTCACCGGGGACGGGTCCCTATGGCTACACCTTC
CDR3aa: CASSPGTGPYGYTF

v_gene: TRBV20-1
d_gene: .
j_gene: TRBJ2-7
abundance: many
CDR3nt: TGCAGTGCTAGAGATCACTCCTACGAGCAGTACTTC
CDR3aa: CSARDHSYEQYF

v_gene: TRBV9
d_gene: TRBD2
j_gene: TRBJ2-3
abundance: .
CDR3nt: TGTGCCAGCAGCGGAGGGGTTAGGGGACTAGCCCATTTCACAGATACGCAGTATTTT
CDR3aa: CASSGGVRGLAHFTDTQYF

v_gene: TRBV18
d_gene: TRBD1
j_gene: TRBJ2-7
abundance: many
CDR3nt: TGTGCCAGCTCGAGGGGACAGTCCTACGAGCAGTACTTC
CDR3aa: CASSRGQSYEQYF

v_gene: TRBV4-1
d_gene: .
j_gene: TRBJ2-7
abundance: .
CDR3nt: TGCGCCAGCAGCCAGCGGGACAGATCCTACGAGCAGCACTTC
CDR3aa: CASSQRDRSYEQHF

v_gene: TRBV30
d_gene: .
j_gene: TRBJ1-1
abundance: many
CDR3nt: TGTGCCTGGAGTGTCGGTAGGGCCACTGAAGCTTTCTTT
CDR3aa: CAWSVGRATEAFF

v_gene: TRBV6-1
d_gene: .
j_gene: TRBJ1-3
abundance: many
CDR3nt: TGTGCCAGCAGTGCGACGGTTGGAAACACCATATATTTT
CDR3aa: CASSATVGNTIYF

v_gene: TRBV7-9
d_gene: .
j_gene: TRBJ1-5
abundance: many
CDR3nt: TGTGCCAGCAGCTTAGGAGGGAACGCAAATCAGCCCCAGCATTTT
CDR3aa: CASSLGGNANQPQHF

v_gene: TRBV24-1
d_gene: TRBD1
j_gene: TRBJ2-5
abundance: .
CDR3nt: TGCAGCACCAATGACGGACAGGACGATTACCAGTACTTC
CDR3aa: CSTNDGQDDYQYF

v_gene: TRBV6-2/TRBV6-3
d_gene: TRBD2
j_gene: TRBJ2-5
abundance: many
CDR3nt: TGTGCCAGCACCCTAGCGGGAGTTGGAGAGACCCAGTACTTC
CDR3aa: CASTLAGVGETQYF